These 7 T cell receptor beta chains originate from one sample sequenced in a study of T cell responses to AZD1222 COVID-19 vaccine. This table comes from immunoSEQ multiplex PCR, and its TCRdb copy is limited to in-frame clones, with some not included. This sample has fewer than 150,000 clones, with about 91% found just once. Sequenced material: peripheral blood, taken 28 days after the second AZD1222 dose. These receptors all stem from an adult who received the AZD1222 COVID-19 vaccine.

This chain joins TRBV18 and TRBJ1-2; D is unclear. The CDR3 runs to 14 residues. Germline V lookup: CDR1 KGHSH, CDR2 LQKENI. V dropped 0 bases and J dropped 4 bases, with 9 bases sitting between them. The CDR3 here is CASSPPGVAYGYTF. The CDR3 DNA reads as TGTGCCAGCTCACCACCGGGAGTTGCCTATGGCTACACCTTC.

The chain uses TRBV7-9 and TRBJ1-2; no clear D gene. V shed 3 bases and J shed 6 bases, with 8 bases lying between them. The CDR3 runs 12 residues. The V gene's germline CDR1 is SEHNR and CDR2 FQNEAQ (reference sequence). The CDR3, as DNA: TGTGCCAGCAGCTTGCTTTCTAATGGCTACACCTTC. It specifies CASSLLSNGYTF. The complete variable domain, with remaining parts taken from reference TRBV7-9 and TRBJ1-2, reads DTGVSQNPRHKITKRGQNVTFRCDPISEHNRLYWYRQTLGQGPEFLTYFQNEAQLEKSRLLSDRFSAERPKGSFSTLEIQRTEQGDSAMYLCASSLLSNGYTFGSGTRLTVV.

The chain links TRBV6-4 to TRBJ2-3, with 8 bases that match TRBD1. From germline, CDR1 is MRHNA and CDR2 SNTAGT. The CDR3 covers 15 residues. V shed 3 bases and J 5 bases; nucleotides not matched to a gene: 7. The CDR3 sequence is CASSEGRGRGDTQYF. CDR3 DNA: TGTGCCAGCAGTGAGGGCAGGGGGCGCGGAGATACGCAGTATTTT.

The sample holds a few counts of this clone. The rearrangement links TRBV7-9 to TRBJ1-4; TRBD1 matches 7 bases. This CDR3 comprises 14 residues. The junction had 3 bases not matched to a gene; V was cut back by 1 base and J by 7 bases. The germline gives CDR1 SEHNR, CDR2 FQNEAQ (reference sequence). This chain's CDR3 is CASSLVGTAEKLFF. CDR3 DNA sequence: TGTGCCAGCAGCTTAGTTGGGACAGCTGAAAAACTGTTTTTT.

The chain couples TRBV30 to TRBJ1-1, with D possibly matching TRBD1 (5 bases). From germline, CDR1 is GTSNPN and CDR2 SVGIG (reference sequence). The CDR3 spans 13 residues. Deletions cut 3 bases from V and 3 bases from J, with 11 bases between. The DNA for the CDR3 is TGTGCCTGGAGGATAATGGGGGACACTGAAGCTTTCTTT. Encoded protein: CAWRIMGDTEAFF.

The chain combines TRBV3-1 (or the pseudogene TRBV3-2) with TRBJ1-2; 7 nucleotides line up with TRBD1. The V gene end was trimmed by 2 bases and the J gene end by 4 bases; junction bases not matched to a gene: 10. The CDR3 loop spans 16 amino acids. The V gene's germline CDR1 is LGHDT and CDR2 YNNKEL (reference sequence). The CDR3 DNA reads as TGTGCCAGCAGCCAACCTGGGACAGACCCGGGCTATGGCTACACCTTC. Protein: CASSQPGTDPGYGYTF.

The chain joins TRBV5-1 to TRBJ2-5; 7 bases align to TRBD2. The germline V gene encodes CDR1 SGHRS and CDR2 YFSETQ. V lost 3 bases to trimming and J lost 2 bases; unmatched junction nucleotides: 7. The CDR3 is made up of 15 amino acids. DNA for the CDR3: TGCGCCAGCAGCTCCGGGACTAAATTTCAAGAGACCCAGTACTTC. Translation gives CASSSGTKFQETQYF.